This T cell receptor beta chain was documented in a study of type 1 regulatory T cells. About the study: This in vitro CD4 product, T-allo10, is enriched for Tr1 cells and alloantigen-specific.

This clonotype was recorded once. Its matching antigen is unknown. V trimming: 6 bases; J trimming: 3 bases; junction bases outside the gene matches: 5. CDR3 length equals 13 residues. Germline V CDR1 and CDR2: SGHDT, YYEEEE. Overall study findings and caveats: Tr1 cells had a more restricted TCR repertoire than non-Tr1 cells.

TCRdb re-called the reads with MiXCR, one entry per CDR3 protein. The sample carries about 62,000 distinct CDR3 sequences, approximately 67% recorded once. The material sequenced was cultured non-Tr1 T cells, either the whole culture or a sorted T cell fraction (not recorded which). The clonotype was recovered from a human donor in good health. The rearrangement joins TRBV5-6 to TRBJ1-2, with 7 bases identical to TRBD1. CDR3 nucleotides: TGTGCCAGCAAGTATGGACAGGACTATGGCTACACCTTC. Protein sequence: CASKYGQDYGYTF.